This is a list of T cell receptor beta chains from one sample in a study of cytomegalovirus exposure and HLA in healthy donors. This table comes from immunoSEQ multiplex PCR, and its TCRdb copy is limited to in-frame clones, with some not included. Of 120,000 or so clones in the sample, approximately 75% were seen once. Sequenced material: PBMCs. All receptors derive from a man aged 30-40 years in good health and CMV-seronegative. CDR3s include the opening cysteine and the closing phenylalanine or tryptophan. The order of the fields is V gene, CDR3 length, D gene, clone size, J gene, CDR3 protein, CDR3 DNA. The D gene is left open where the match is weak. For some rows the clone size is stated as once, few or many, or as a class when expanded; others skip it.

TRBV6-5	14	TRBD1	NA	TRBJ2-7	CASSYGDSSYEQYF	TGTGCCAGCAGTTATGGGGACAGCTCCTACGAGCAGTACTTC
TRBV2	14	TRBD1	NA	TRBJ2-7	CASSEQGQGYEQYF	TGTGCCAGCAGTGAACAGGGACAGGGGTACGAGCAGTACTTC
TRBV28	16	TRBD1	NA	TRBJ2-5	CASRTLSQGDQETQYF	TGTGCCAGCAGGACCCTTTCCCAGGGGGATCAGGAGACCCAGTACTTC
TRBV9	15	NA	few	TRBJ1-1	CASSVGVGMNTEAFF	TGTGCCAGCAGCGTAGGTGTCGGGATGAACACTGAAGCTTTCTTT
TRBV5-6	16	TRBD1	few	TRBJ1-4	CASSPIPGTGREKLFF	TGTGCCAGCAGTCCTATTCCCGGGACAGGGCGGGAAAAACTGTTTTTT
TRBV7-9	12	NA	NA	TRBJ1-1	CASGGWNTEAFF	TGTGCCAGCGGCGGGTGGAACACTGAAGCTTTCTTT
TRBV30	12	TRBD1	NA	TRBJ2-7	CAWDRANYEQYF	TGTGCCTGGGACAGGGCGAACTACGAGCAGTACTTC
TRBV10-3	13	NA	few	TRBJ1-5	CATRGLSNQPQHF	TGTGCCACAAGGGGACTGAGCAATCAGCCCCAGCATTTT
TRBV11-2	18	TRBD2	NA	TRBJ2-2	CASSLLASGGSNTGELFF	TGTGCCAGCAGCTTATTAGCTAGCGGGGGATCGAACACCGGGGAGCTGTTTTTT
TRBV7-9	13	NA	NA	TRBJ1-2	CASSFGQNYGYTF	TGTGCCAGCAGCTTTGGACAGAACTATGGCTACACCTTC
TRBV11-1	14	TRBD1	NA	TRBJ2-7	CASSFDRGSYEQYF	TGTGCCAGCAGCTTCGACAGGGGCTCCTACGAGCAGTACTTC
TRBV6-6	14	NA	few	TRBJ1-1	CASSYRQGGAEAFF	TGTGCCAGCAGTTATCGGCAGGGAGGTGCTGAAGCTTTCTTT
TRBV6-1	15	TRBD2	NA	TRBJ2-1	CASRTGTSLVNEQFF	TGTGCCAGCAGAACCGGGACTAGTCTTGTCAATGAGCAGTTCTTC
TRBV2	16	TRBD2	NA	TRBJ2-5	CASSEGLAGRQETQYF	TGTGCCAGCAGTGAAGGGCTAGCGGGGAGACAAGAGACCCAGTACTTC
TRBV7-9	13	NA	NA	TRBJ2-1	CASSLEGWNEQFF	TGTGCCAGCAGCTTAGAGGGGTGGAATGAGCAGTTCTTC
TRBV9	15	NA	NA	TRBJ1-3	CASSVAPGGGNTIYF	TGTGCCAGCAGCGTAGCCCCGGGAGGGGGAAACACCATATATTTT
TRBV27	14	TRBD2	few	TRBJ2-7	CASSYGTTGYEQYF	TGTGCCAGCAGTTACGGGACTACCGGCTACGAGCAGTACTTC
TRBV19	14	NA	NA	TRBJ2-2	CASSTGGGSGELFF	TGTGCCAGTAGTACAGGGGGCGGGAGCGGGGAGCTGTTTTTT
TRBV4-3	15	TRBD2	NA	TRBJ2-7	CASSRLSGGGNEQYF	TGCGCCAGCAGCCGCCTTAGCGGGGGAGGAAACGAGCAGTACTTC
TRBV5-1	15	TRBD1	NA	TRBJ2-1	CASHIDRGRGNEQFF	TGCGCCAGCCACATCGACAGGGGGCGCGGTAATGAGCAGTTCTTC
TRBV19	17	TRBD1	NA	TRBJ1-1	CASSIAGVRQGYTEAFF	TGTGCCAGTAGTATAGCCGGCGTGAGACAGGGTTACACTGAAGCTTTCTTT
TRBV9	15	TRBD1	NA	TRBJ1-2	CASSENDRGSYGYTF	TGTGCCAGCAGCGAGAACGACAGGGGGTCCTATGGCTACACCTTC
TRBV20-1	11	NA	NA	TRBJ1-2	CSATNTYGYTF	TGCAGTGCTACAAACACCTATGGCTACACCTTC
TRBV6-1	14	TRBD1	NA	TRBJ1-2	CASRTGQNNYGYTF	TGTGCCAGCAGGACGGGACAGAATAACTATGGCTACACCTTC
TRBV19	13	NA	NA	TRBJ2-7	CASSRGESYEQYF	TGTGCCAGTAGCCGGGGTGAGTCCTACGAGCAGTACTTC
TRBV10-3	15	TRBD2	NA	TRBJ2-7	CAISEREGTSYEQYF	TGTGCCATCAGTGAGAGGGAGGGGACCTCCTACGAGCAGTACTTC
TRBV7-8	16	NA	NA	TRBJ2-3	CASSLVVGGPGDTQYF	TGTGCCAGCAGCTTAGTTGTGGGGGGGCCCGGAGATACGCAGTATTTT
TRBV2	16	TRBD1	NA	TRBJ2-2	CASIRDRGINTGELFF	TGTGCCAGCATCCGGGACAGGGGAATTAACACCGGGGAGCTGTTTTTT
TRBV7-6	17	TRBD2	NA	TRBJ2-2	CASSFPRVAGYAGELFF	TGTGCCAGCAGCTTTCCTCGAGTAGCGGGGTACGCCGGGGAGCTGTTTTTT
TRBV6-6	12	NA	NA	TRBJ1-5	CASSFSNQPQHF	TGTGCCAGCAGCTTTAGCAATCAGCCCCAGCATTTT
TRBV28	14	NA	NA	TRBJ1-2	CASSHIAINYGYTF	TGTGCCAGCAGTCACATAGCGATTAACTATGGCTACACCTTC
TRBV6-1	14	TRBD1	few	TRBJ2-5	CASSEPRGLETQYF	TGTGCCAGCAGTGAACCCAGGGGGCTAGAGACCCAGTACTTC
TRBV2	14	NA	NA	TRBJ2-3	CASRRQISTDTQYF	TGTGCCAGCAGAAGACAGATAAGCACAGATACGCAGTATTTT
TRBV7-3	14	NA	NA	TRBJ1-6	CASSPQGFGSPLHF	TGTGCCAGCAGCCCGCAGGGGTTCGGTTCACCCCTCCACTTT
TRBV30	11	NA	few	TRBJ1-1	CAGLENTEAFF	TGTGCCGGTCTAGAGAACACTGAAGCTTTCTTT
TRBV6-5	13	TRBD2	few	TRBJ2-5	CASSSGGLSTQYF	TGTGCCAGCAGTTCGGGGGGGTTATCGACCCAGTACTTC
TRBV9	15	TRBD1	few	TRBJ2-7	CASSVVGDREHEQYF	TGTGCCAGCAGCGTAGTAGGGGACAGGGAACACGAGCAGTACTTC
TRBV6-7	17	TRBD1	NA	TRBJ1-5	CASSFTFQDRLFQPQHF	TGTGCCAGCAGTTTCACCTTCCAGGACAGGCTATTTCAACCCCAGCATTTT
TRBV7-9	15	TRBD2	few	TRBJ2-1	CASLRGGMIVNEQFF	TGTGCCAGCCTACGGGGAGGGATGATCGTGAATGAGCAGTTCTTC
TRBV21-1	16	NA	NA	TRBJ2-7	CASSQSIPDRVYEQYF	TGTGCCAGCAGCCAAAGTATTCCGGACAGGGTATACGAGCAGTACTTC
TRBV27	14	TRBD2	NA	TRBJ2-1	CASSLRGGRNEQFF	TGTGCCAGCAGTTTACGGGGGGGTAGGAATGAGCAGTTCTTC